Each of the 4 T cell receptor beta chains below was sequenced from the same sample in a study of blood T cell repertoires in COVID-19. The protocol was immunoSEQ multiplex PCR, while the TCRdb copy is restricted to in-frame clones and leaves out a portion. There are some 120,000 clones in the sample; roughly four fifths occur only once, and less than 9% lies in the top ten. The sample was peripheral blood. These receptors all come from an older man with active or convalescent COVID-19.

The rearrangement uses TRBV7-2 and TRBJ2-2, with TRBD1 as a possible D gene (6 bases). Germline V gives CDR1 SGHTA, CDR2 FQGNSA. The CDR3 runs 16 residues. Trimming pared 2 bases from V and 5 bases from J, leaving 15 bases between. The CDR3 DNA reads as TGTGCCAGCAGCTTACCCAGGGGTCTAGGAACCGGGGAGCTGTTTTTT. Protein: CASSLPRGLGTGELFF.

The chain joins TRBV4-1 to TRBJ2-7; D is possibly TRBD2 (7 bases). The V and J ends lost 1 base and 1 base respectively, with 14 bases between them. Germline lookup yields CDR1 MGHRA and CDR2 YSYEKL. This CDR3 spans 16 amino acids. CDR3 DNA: TGCGCCAGCAGCCAAGGGGGGGGCAAACAATCCTACGAGCAGTACTTC. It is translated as CASSQGGGKQSYEQYF.

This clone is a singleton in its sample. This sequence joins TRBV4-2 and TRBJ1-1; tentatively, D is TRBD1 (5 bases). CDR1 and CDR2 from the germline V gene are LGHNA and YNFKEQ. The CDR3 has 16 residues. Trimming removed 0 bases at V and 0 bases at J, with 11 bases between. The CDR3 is CASSQEGAAMNTEAFF. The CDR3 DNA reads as TGTGCCAGCAGCCAAGAAGGGGCGGCCATGAACACTGAAGCTTTCTTT.

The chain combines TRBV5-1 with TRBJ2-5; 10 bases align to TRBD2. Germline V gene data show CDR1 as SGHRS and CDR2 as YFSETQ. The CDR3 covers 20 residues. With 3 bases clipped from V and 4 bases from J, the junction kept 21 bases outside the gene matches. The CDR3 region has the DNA TGCGCCAGCAGCTCCCCCCGACCAGCGGGGGGGTTGGGCCGGAGAGAGACCCAGTACTTC. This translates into CASSSPRPAGGLGRRETQYF. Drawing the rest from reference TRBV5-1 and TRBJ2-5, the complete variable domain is KAGVTQTPRYLIKTRGQQVTLSCSPISGHRSVSWYQQTPGQGLQFLFEYFSETQRNKGNFPGRFSGRQFSNSRSEMNVSTLELGDSALYLCASSSPRPAGGLGRRETQYFGPGTRLLVL.